One sample yielded the 10 T cell receptor beta chains listed below, sequenced in a study of control samples from healthy donors and cancer patients. Clones were read by immunoSEQ multiplex PCR, and TCRdb kept only the in-frame ones, dropping some. The sample lists 100,000 to 150,000 clones; over 75% were seen once. Material: blood. The receptors shown here come from a middle-aged man in good health.

The V gene is TRBV7-2, the J gene TRBJ2-5; D call uncertain. CDR1 and CDR2 from the germline V gene are SGHTA and FQGNSA. The germline V and J ends were trimmed by 1 base and 1 base, with 10 bases remaining between them. The CDR3 is made up of 15 amino acids. CDR3 in DNA: TGTGCCAGCAGCTTAGTTTTGGCTCTCCAAGAGACCCAGTACTTC. It is translated as CASSLVLALQETQYF.

The chain has TRBV5-1 and TRBJ2-7; maybe TRBD2 (7 bases). There are 16 residues in the CDR3. The V and J ends lost 0 bases and 2 bases respectively, with 15 bases between them. In germline, CDR1 is SGHRS, CDR2 YFSETQ. CDR3: CASSLAQGGGPYEQYF. Written as DNA, the CDR3 is TGCGCCAGCAGCTTGGCCCAGGGAGGGGGTCCCTACGAGCAGTACTTC.

The chain uses TRBV7-9 and TRBJ2-3; D may correspond to TRBD1 or TRBD2 (5 bases each). The CDR3 totals 13 residues. Germline CDR1 reads SEHNR; CDR2 reads FQNEAQ (reference sequence). V lost 1 base and J 6 bases, leaving 8 bases between the germline ends. CDR3 residues: CASSLGRGDTQYF. The CDR3 DNA reads as TGTGCCAGCAGCTTAGGACGGGGCGATACGCAGTATTTT.

This clone appeared a single time. The chain recombines TRBV5-4 with TRBJ2-1; D is possibly TRBD1 (6 bases). CDR3 length equals 14 residues. Trimming took off 4 bases at V and 5 bases at J, with 13 bases between the two ends. From germline, CDR1 is SGHNT and CDR2 YYREEE (reference sequence). CDR3 sequence (DNA): TGTGCCAGCAGCCCCGAAACAGGGCACAATGAGCAGTTCTTC. This sequence encodes CASSPETGHNEQFF.

This chain joins TRBV6-5 and TRBJ2-1; 11 nucleotides agree with TRBD1. In germline, CDR1 is MNHEY, CDR2 SVGAGI. The CDR3 length is 15 residues. V lost 6 bases, J lost 4 bases, and 5 bases stayed unmatched. The CDR3 DNA follows: TGTGCCAGCAGCCGGACAGGGGGCCGTTACAATGAGCAGTTCTTC. Protein product: CASSRTGGRYNEQFF.

The rearrangement joins TRBV10-2 to TRBJ2-1, with D possibly matching TRBD2 (6 bases). V was cut by 6 bases and J by 4 bases, with 16 bases left in between. The CDR3 extends over 15 amino acids. Germline CDR1 and CDR2: WSHSY and SAAADI. CDR3: CASSRSTGDYNEQFF. CDR3 sequence (DNA): TGCGCCAGCAGCCGATCGACGGGGGATTACAATGAGCAGTTCTTC.

DNA of the CDR3: TGTGCCAGCAGCAAGGCCCCGGCGGACGGATACAATGAGCAGTTCTTC. Protein sequence: CASSKAPADGYNEQFF. The V and J genes are TRBV4-2 and TRBJ2-1, with D unresolved. Germline loops: CDR1 LGHNA, CDR2 YNFKEQ. The CDR3 loop spans 16 amino acids. Trimming took off 5 bases at V and 4 bases at J, with 18 bases between the two ends.

This chain links TRBV14 with TRBJ2-7; D is unresolved. Germline assignment: CDR1 SGHDN and CDR2 FVKESK. Trimming took off 0 bases at V and 4 bases at J, with 13 bases between the two ends. The CDR3 length is 15 residues. The CDR3 loop is CASSQERVPNYEQYF. The CDR3 DNA reads as TGTGCCAGCAGCCAAGAAAGGGTACCGAATTACGAGCAGTACTTC.

This chain uses TRBV10-2 with TRBJ2-3; D is unclear. Trimming pared 3 bases from V and 0 bases from J, leaving 7 bases between. The germline V gene encodes CDR1 WSHSY and CDR2 SAAADI. This CDR3 is built from 14 residues. The CDR3 bases are TGCGCCAGCAGTGACTCTCCTAGCACAGATACGCAGTATTTT. Its translation: CASSDSPSTDTQYF.

The rearrangement links TRBV10-3 to TRBJ2-1; TRBD2 matches at 8 bases. The CDR3 runs to 13 residues. Germline trimming cut 7 bases from V and 7 bases from J; bases unmatched to any gene: 6. Germline V gene lookup returns CDR1 ENHRY and CDR2 SYGVKD. The CDR3 bases are TGTGCCATCACCCCGGGACTAGGGAATGAGCAGTTCTTC. Translation gives CAITPGLGNEQFF.